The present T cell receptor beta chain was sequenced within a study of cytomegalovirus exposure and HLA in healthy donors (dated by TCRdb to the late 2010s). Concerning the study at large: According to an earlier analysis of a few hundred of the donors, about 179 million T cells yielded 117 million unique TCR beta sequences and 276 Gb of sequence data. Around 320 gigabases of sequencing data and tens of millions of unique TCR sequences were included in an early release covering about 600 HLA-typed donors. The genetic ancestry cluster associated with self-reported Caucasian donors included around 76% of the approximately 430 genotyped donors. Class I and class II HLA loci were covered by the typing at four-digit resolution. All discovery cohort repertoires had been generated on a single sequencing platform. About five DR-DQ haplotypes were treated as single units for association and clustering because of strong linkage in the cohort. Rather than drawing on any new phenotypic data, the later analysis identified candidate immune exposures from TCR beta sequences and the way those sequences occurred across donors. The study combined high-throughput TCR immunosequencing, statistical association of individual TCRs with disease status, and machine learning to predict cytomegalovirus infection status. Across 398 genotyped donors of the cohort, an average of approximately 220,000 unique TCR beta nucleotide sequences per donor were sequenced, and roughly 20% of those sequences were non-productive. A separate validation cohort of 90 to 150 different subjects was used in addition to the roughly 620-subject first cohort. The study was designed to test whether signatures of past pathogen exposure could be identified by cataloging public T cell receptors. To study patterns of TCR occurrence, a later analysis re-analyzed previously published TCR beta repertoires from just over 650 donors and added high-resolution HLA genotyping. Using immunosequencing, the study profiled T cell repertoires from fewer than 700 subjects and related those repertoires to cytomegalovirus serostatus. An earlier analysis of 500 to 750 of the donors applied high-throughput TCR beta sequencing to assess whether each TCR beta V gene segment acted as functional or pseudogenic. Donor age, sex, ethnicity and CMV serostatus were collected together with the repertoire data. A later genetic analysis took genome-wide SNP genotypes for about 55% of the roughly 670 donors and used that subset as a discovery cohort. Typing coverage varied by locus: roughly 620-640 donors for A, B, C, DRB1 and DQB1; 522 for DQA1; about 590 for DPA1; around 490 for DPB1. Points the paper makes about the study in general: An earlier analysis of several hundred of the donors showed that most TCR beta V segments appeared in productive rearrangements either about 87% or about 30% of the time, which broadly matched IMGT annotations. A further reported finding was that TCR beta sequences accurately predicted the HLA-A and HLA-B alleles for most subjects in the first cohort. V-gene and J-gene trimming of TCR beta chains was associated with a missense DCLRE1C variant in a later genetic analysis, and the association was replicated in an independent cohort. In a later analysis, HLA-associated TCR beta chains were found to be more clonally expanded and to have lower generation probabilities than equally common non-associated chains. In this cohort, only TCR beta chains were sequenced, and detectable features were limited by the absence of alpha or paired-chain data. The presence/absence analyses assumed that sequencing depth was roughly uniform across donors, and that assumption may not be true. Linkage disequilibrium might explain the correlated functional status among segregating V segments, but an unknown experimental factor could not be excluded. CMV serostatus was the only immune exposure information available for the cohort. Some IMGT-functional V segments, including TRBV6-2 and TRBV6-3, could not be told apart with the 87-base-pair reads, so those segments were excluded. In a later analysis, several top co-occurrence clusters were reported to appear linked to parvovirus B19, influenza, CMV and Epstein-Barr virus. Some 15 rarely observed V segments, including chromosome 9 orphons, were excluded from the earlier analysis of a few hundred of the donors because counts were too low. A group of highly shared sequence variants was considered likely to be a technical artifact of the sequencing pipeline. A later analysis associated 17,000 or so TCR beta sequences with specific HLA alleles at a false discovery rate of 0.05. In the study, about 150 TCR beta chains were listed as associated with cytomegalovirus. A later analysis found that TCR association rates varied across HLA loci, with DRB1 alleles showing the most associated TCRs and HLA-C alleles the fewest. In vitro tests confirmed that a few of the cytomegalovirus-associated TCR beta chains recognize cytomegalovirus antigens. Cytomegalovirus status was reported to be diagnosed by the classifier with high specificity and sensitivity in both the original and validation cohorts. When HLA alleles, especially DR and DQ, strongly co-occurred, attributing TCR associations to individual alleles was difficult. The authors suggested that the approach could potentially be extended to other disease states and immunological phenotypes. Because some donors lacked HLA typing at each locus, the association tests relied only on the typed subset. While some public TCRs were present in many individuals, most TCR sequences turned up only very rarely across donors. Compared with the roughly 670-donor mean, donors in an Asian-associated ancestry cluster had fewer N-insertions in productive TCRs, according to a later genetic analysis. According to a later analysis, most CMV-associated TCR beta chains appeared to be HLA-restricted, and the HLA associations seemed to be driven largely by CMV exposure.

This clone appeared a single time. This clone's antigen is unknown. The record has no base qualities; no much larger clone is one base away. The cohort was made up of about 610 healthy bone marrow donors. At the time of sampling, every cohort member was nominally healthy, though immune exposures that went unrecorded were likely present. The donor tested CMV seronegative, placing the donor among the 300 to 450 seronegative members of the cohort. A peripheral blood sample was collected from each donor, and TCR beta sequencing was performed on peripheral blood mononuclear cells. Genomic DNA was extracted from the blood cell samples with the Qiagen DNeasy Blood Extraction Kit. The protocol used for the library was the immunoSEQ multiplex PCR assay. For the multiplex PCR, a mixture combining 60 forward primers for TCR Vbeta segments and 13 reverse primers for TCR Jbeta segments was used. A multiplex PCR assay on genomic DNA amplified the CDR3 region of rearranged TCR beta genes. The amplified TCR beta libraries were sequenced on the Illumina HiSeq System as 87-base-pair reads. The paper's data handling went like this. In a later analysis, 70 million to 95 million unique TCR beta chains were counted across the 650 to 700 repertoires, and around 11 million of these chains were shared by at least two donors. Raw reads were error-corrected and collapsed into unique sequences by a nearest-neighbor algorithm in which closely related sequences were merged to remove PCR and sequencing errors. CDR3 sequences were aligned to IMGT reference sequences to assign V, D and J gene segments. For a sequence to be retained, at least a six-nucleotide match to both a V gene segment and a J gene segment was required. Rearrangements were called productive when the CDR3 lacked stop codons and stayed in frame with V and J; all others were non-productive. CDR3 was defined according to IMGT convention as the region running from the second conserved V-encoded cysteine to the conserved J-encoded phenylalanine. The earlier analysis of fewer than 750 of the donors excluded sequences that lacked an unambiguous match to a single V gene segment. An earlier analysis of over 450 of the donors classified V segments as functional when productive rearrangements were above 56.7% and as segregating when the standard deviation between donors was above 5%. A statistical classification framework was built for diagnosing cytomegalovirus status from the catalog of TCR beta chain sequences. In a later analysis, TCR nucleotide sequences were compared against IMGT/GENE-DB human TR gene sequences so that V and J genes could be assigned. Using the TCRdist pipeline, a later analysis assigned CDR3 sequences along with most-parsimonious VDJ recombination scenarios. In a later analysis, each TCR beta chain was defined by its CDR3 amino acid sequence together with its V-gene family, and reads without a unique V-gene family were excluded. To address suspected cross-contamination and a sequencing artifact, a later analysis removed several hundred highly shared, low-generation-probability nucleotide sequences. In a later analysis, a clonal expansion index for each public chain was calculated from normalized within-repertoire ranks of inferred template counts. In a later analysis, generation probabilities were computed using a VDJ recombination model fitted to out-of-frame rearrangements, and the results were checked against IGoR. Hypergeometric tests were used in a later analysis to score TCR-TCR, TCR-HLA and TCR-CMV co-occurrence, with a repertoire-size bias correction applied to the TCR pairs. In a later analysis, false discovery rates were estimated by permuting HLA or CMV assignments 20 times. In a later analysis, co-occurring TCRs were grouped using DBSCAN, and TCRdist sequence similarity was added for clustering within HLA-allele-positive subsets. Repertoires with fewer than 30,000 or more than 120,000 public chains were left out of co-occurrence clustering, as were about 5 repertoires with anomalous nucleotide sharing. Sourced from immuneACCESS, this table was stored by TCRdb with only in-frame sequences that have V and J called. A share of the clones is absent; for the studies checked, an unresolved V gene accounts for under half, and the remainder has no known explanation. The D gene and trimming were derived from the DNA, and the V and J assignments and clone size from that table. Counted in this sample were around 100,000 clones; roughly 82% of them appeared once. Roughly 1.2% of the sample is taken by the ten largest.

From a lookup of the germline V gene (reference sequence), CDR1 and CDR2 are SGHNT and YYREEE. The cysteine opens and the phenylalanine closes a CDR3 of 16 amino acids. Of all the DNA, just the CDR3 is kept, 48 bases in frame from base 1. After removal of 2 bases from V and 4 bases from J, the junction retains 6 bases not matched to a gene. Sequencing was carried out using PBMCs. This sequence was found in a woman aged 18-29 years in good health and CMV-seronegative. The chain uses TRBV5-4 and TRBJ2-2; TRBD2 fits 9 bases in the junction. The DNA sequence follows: TGTGCCAGCAGCTTACATAGCGGGAGTGGCACCGGGGAGCTGTTTTTT. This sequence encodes CASSLHSGSGTGELFF.